What follows describes a single T cell receptor (beta chain). What antigen it recognizes has not been identified. No per-base quality is available; no much larger clone lies one base away. From the cysteine up to the phenylalanine, the CDR3 has a length of 16 residues. Of the read, only the CDR3 DNA is kept; its 48 bases are in frame from base 1. Germline trimming amounts to 5 bases on V and 3 bases on J, with 8 as the count of junction bases outside the gene matches. Sequences SGHTA (CDR1) and FQGNSA (CDR2) are obtained from the germline V gene. These data belong to a study of technical replicates of blood from a few donors (dated by TCRdb to the late 2010s). The library was built by means of the immunoSEQ multiplex PCR assay. TCRdb provides this immuneACCESS table in a form limited to in-frame rearrangements. Some clones are lacking; in checked studies, under half of them reflect an unresolved V gene, and why the rest are absent is not known. The sample profile shows 87,000 or so clones; approximately 95% of them were found once. 0.34% of the sample is in the top ten clones.

The TCR originated in a human donor in good health. The sequencing input was T cells isolated from PBMCs. Here the chain combines TRBV7-2 and TRBJ2-2, with TRBD2 matching 8 junction bases. CDR3 region: CASSRSGRRDTGELFF. The DNA sequence reads TGTGCCAGCAGCCGCAGCGGGAGAAGGGACACCGGGGAGCTGTTTTTT. With the rest looked up from the reference TRBV7-2 and TRBJ2-2 genes rather than sequenced, the full variable domain is GAGVSQSPSNKVTEKGKDVELRCDPISGHTALYWYRQSLGQGLEFLIYFQGNSAPDKSGLPSDRFSAERTGGSVSTLTIQRTQQEDSAVYLCASSRSGRRDTGELFFGEGSRLTVL.